These 9 T cell receptor beta chains originate from one sample sequenced in a study of blood T cell repertoires in COVID-19. TCRdb keeps only in-frame clones here, not all; method: immunoSEQ multiplex PCR. The profile covers fewer than 120,000 clones, with 87% appearing a single time and roughly 5% taken by the ten largest. Sequenced input: peripheral blood. The receptor source for this set is a human donor in a cohort sampled during active COVID-19.

The sample holds a few counts of this clone. The chain uses TRBV7-2 and TRBJ2-5; D remains ambiguous. The CDR3 has 14 residues. Trimming stripped 4 bases from V and 7 bases from J, with 16 bases between. Germline CDR1 and CDR2: SGHTA and FQGNSA. CDR3 sequence: CASSSQINSGTQYF. CDR3 DNA sequence: TGTGCCAGCAGCTCGCAGATTAACTCGGGGACCCAGTACTTC.

The V and J genes are TRBV15 and TRBJ2-1; 12 bases fit TRBD2. The germline CDR1 and CDR2 sequences are LNHNV and YYDKDF (reference sequence). The trim removed 0 bases at V and 0 bases at J, leaving 3 bases unmatched. The CDR3 runs 18 residues. The CDR3 region has the DNA TGTGCCACCAGCAGAGAAGTGACTAGCGGGAGCTCCTACAATGAGCAGTTCTTC. This encodes CATSREVTSGSSYNEQFF.

Comments on this clone: This same CDR3 is encoded by further DNA sequences in the sample. The chain is built from TRBV5-1 and TRBJ2-2, with a possible D match to TRBD1 (5 bases). Germline CDR1 SGHRS, CDR2 YFSETQ. This CDR3 has 14 amino acids. The V end was cut by 1 base, the J end by 2 bases, with 6 bases between. For the CDR3, the DNA is TGCGCCAGCAGCTTGCAGGGAAACACCGGGGAGCTGTTTTTT. This encodes CASSLQGNTGELFF.

This clone was seen just once. V and J are TRBV19 and TRBJ2-5, with TRBD2 matching 11 bases. J lost 7 bases, V lost 4 bases, and 11 bases had no gene match. The V gene's germline CDR1 is LNHDA and CDR2 SQIVND (reference sequence). The CDR3 has 16 amino acids. The CDR3 nucleotides are TGTGCCAGTAGTACTCCCACTAGCGGGAGTGGGGGGACCCAGTACTTC. Translating gives CASSTPTSGSGGTQYF.

This clone was seen just once. The V and J genes are TRBV18 and TRBJ1-2, with 12 bases matching TRBD1. V trimming: 7 bases; J trimming: 7 bases; junction bases outside the gene matches: 7. This CDR3 region has 14 residues. Per germline, CDR1 KGHSH and CDR2 LQKENI. CDR3 residues: CASFPGQGAAGYTF. The CDR3, as DNA: TGTGCCAGCTTCCCGGGACAGGGGGCTGCTGGCTACACCTTC.

This chain uses TRBV27 with TRBJ2-7; 9 nucleotides line up with TRBD2. The CDR3 is 17 amino acids. The germline V gene encodes CDR1 MNHEY and CDR2 SMNVEV (reference sequence). The J segment lost 2 bases and the V segment lost 4 bases, leaving 12 bases of the junction unmatched. The CDR3 sequence: CASSSLGIAGATYEQYF. The CDR3 nucleotides read TGTGCCAGCAGTTCCCTAGGTATAGCGGGGGCCACCTACGAGCAGTACTTC.

The chain combines TRBV10-2 with TRBJ2-7, with 9 bases identical to TRBD1. The CDR3 length is 13 residues. Germline CDR1 reads WSHSY; CDR2 reads SAAADI. Losses at the gene ends were 10 bases for V and 2 bases for J; bases not matched to a gene: 6. In DNA, the CDR3 is TGCGCCATCGGGACAGGGAGGACCTACGAGCAGTACTTC. Its translation: CAIGTGRTYEQYF.

J is TRBJ2-7 and V is TRBV27, with TRBD1 matching 8 bases. Per germline, CDR1 MNHEY and CDR2 SMNVEV (reference sequence). The CDR3 extends over 15 amino acids. The V segment lost 5 bases and the J segment 2 bases; nucleotides outside the gene matches: 8. Here the CDR3 reads CASSPRQGWTYEQYF. The DNA for the CDR3 is TGTGCCAGCAGTCCCCGACAGGGGTGGACCTACGAGCAGTACTTC.

The CDR3 region is CAWSGSYEQYF. The CDR3 DNA follows: TGTGCCTGGTCGGGATCCTACGAGCAGTACTTC. The genes are TRBV30 and TRBJ2-7; D might be TRBD2 (5 bases). The length of the CDR3 is 11 residues. Between the trimmed V and J ends, which lost 5 bases and 1 base, there was a span of 6 bases. CDR1 and CDR2 from the germline V gene are GTSNPN and SVGIG (reference sequence).